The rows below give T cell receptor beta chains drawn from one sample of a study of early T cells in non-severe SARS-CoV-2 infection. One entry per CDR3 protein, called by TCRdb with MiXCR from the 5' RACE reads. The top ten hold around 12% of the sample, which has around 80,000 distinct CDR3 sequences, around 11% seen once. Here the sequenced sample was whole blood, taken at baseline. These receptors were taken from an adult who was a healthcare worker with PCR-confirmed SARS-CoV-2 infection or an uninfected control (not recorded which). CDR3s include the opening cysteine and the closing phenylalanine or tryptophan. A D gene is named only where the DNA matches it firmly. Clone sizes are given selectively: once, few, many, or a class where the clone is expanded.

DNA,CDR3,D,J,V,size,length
TGTGCCAGCAGTTCAGGGGGCAGCAATCAGCCCCAGCATTTT,CASSSGGSNQPQHF,TRBD1,TRBJ1-5,TRBV28,-,14
TGTGCCAGCGGGGGGGCCCACGAGACCCAGTACTTC,CASGGAHETQYF,-,TRBJ2-5,TRBV12-3/TRBV12-4,few,12
TGTGCCAGCAGCTTGTTCCGTTCGGATACGCAGTATTTT,CASSLFRSDTQYF,-,TRBJ2-3,TRBV5-4,many,13
TGCGCCAGCAGCCAATCCGGACAGGGAAATTCACCCCTCCACTTT,CASSQSGQGNSPLHF,TRBD1,TRBJ1-6,TRBV4-3,many,15
TGTGCCTGGAGTAGACCGGGAGTACTAGGTGGAAACACCATATATTTT,CAWSRPGVLGGNTIYF,-,TRBJ1-3,TRBV30,few,16
TGCGCCAGCAGTGAAGGGCAGGGCGGAATCACCCAGTACTTC,CASSEGQGGITQYF,-,TRBJ2-5,TRBV10-1,-,14
TGCAGTGCTAGGCCCTTGGGAGCCTATAATTCACCCCTCCACTTT,CSARPLGAYNSPLHF,-,TRBJ1-6,TRBV20-1,many,15
TGTGCCAGCAGCCTGGACAGGGTCACAGATACGCAGTATTTT,CASSLDRVTDTQYF,TRBD1,TRBJ2-3,TRBV5-5,few,14
TGCGCCAGCAGCTTGGGGGAAGGATGGAGCTACACCTTC,CASSLGEGWSYTF,-,TRBJ1-2,TRBV5-1,-,13
TGTGCCAGCAGTAGGAGCGGGGGGGGCTACGAGCAGTACTTC,CASSRSGGGYEQYF,TRBD2,TRBJ2-7,TRBV12-3/TRBV12-4,-,14
TGCAGTGCTAGAAAAGCCGGGGACAGACTATCCTACGAGCAGTACTTC,CSARKAGDRLSYEQYF,TRBD1,TRBJ2-7,TRBV20-1,-,16
TGTGCCAGCAGGGAGACGGTAGAGGGTGAAAAACTGTTTTTT,CASRETVEGEKLFF,-,TRBJ1-4,TRBV6-1,few,14
TGCGCCAGCAGCCAAAGAGGGGTGCATTCCTATAATTCACCCCTCCACTTT,CASSQRGVHSYNSPLHF,-,TRBJ1-6,TRBV4-1,many,17
TGTGCCAGCAGCCATTTGGGACAGCTAGATGGCTACACCTTC,CASSHLGQLDGYTF,TRBD1,TRBJ1-2,TRBV14,few,14
TGTGCCAGCAGCTCTGAGCGGGGGTGGTACAATGAGCAGTTCTTC,CASSSERGWYNEQFF,TRBD2,TRBJ2-1,TRBV7-2,many,15
TGTGCCAGCAGTTTGGGGCAGGACACTGAAGCTTTCTTT,CASSLGQDTEAFF,-,TRBJ1-1,TRBV28,many,13
TGTGCCAGCTTCACCAAGCCGAACACTGAAGCTTTCTTT,CASFTKPNTEAFF,-,TRBJ1-1,TRBV18,few,13
TGTGCCAGCAGAAGCCAGGGTTTTAGTTCCTACGAGCAGTACTTC,CASRSQGFSSYEQYF,-,TRBJ2-7,TRBV6-5,many,15
TGTGCCATCAGTGAAGGCCAGGGGGACGAGCAGTACTTC,CAISEGQGDEQYF,TRBD1,TRBJ2-7,TRBV10-3,few,13
TGCGCCATCGCGAACGGGATTACAGTTTATGGCTACACCTTC,CAIANGITVYGYTF,-,TRBJ1-2,TRBV5-1,many,14
TGTGCCAGCACCGCGGGGAGGGTCAATGAGCAGTTCTTC,CASTAGRVNEQFF,TRBD2,TRBJ2-1,TRBV6-6,-,13
TGTGCCAGCAGTGTACGTATCGACGAGCAGTACTTC,CASSVRIDEQYF,-,TRBJ2-7,TRBV2,-,12
TGCGCCAGCAGCCGAGACGGGGCTAATAGCAATCAGCCCCAGCATTTT,CASSRDGANSNQPQHF,-,TRBJ1-5,TRBV4-1,-,16
TGTGCCAGCACCTACCAGAGACAGCCCTACGAGCAGTACTTC,CASTYQRQPYEQYF,-,TRBJ2-7,TRBV7-2,-,14